A selection of T cell receptor beta chains follows, all from one sample in a study of T cells after yellow fever vaccination. One entry per CDR3 protein results from TCRdb running MiXCR on the 5' RACE reads. Among roughly 60,000 distinct CDR3 sequences listed, more than 5.5% were seen once. This specimen was CD8+ T cells sorted from PBMCs, taken on the day of the first yellow fever vaccination. The receptors here all came from a man aged 18 to 30 who received the YFV17D yellow fever vaccine. Both conserved end residues are part of each CDR3. A D gene is named only where the DNA matches it firmly. A row's size may be missing; if present it is once, few, many or a size class.

CDR3aa	abundance	v_gene	d_gene
CASSSGQGSYEQYF	many	TRBV7-9	-
CASSPPDRAQETQYF	many	TRBV7-9	TRBD1
CATSDGTSGVTDTQYF	-	TRBV24-1	TRBD2
CASSQESGTAYNEQFF	many	TRBV4-2	TRBD1
CASSLGLAEPGGTQYF	-	TRBV5-6	TRBD2
CASSSPGETQYF	few	TRBV7-2	-
CASSLPGGNIQYF	many	TRBV27	-
CASSQGSAGAYTDTQYF	many	TRBV4-3	-
CASSQDGPGAREKLFF	many	TRBV4-2	-
CASSWWGSDGYTF	-	TRBV7-2	-
CASSGNRKLSGNTIYF	many	TRBV9	-
CAITGDRGQSAFF	few	TRBV10-3	TRBD1
CASSYPAGVADTQYF	many	TRBV6-2/TRBV6-3	TRBD2
CASSRDGRFQPQHF	-	TRBV7-9	-
CASSLDKTEAFF	few	TRBV7-9	-
CASSRKSYEQYF	many	TRBV18	-